The 20 T cell receptor beta chains listed next were all sequenced from one sample in a study of vaccination effects on CD4 cells after COVID-19 (dated by TCRdb to between 2021 and 2023). These receptors are not linked to any known antigen. After 10 days of culture, CD4+ T cells were isolated with the EasySep CD4+ T cell isolation kit. The library was built by means of the immunoSEQ multiplex PCR assay. TCRdb holds this immuneACCESS table with in-frame rearrangements only. Some clones are missing; in checked studies, unresolved V genes explain under half, and the rest has no known cause. The sample table contains tens of thousands of clones; only one count was recorded for about 70% of them. The ten largest make up less than 3.5% of the sample. The input for sequencing was CD4+ T cells from PBMCs cultured without peptide, taken before COVID-19 vaccination. These receptors were obtained from a human donor who received a COVID-19 vaccine.

The gene calls are TRBV10-3 and TRBJ1-2; possibly TRBD1 for D (6 bases). Germline CDR1 ENHRY, CDR2 SYGVKD. Trimming took off 3 bases at V and 6 bases at J, with 8 bases between the two ends. This CDR3 is 12 amino acids long. CDR3 DNA sequence: TGTGCCATCAGTGAACAGGGTGATGGCTACACCTTC. This sequence encodes CAISEQGDGYTF.

The CDR3 spells CASGRRGPYEQYF. DNA for the CDR3: TGTGCCAGCGGTCGGCGCGGGCCCTACGAGCAGTACTTC. This chain uses TRBV6-5 with TRBJ2-7; perhaps TRBD2 as D (5 bases). The length of the CDR3 is 13 residues. From germline, CDR1 is MNHEY and CDR2 SVGAGI. V lost 8 bases and J lost 2, with 13 bases in between.

The rearrangement links TRBV5-1 to TRBJ2-7, with 9 bases matching TRBD1. This CDR3 is built from 15 residues. CDR1 SGHRS and CDR2 YFSETQ come from the germline V gene. V shed 3 bases and J 0 bases; nucleotides not matched to a gene: 4. The CDR3 DNA sequence: TGCGCCAGCAGCTCAACAGGGGGCAGCTCCTACGAGCAGTACTTC. This encodes CASSSTGGSSYEQYF.

V and J are TRBV9 and TRBJ2-2; 11 bases fit TRBD2. Germline V CDR1 and CDR2: SGDLS, YYNGEE. V was clipped by 0 bases and J by 5 bases; unmatched bases: 3. There are 16 residues in the CDR3. In DNA form, the CDR3 reads TGTGCCAGCAGCGTAGAGCCTAGCGGGGGGACCGGGGAGCTGTTTTTT. This codes for CASSVEPSGGTGELFF.

This rearrangement joins TRBV24-1 to TRBJ2-1; D perhaps matches TRBD2 (6 bases). Germline V gives CDR1 KGHDR, CDR2 SFDVKD. V dropped 5 bases and J dropped 8 bases, with 21 bases sitting between them. This CDR3 has 16 residues. In nucleotides, the CDR3 is TGTGCCACCAGTGCCCCTAGCGTTCTAAAGGGGTATGAGCAGTTCTTC. Residues: CATSAPSVLKGYEQFF.

In DNA form, the CDR3 reads TGTGCCAGCAGCGACGGACGGTCAAGGTACACCGGGGAGCTGTTTTTT. Translating gives CASSDGRSRYTGELFF. The rearrangement joins TRBV21-1 to TRBJ2-2. TRBV21-1 is classified as a pseudogene. This CDR3 contains 16 residues.

This chain joins TRBV7-2 and TRBJ2-5, with D possibly being TRBD1 (5 bases). CDR3 length: 14 residues. Germline CDR1 and CDR2: SGHTA and FQGNSA. V was cut by 5 bases and J by 2 bases, with 12 bases left in between. CDR3: CASSPSRTQETQYF. The CDR3 coding sequence is TGTGCCAGCAGCCCCTCGAGGACACAAGAGACCCAGTACTTC.

In this sample, this clone turned up once. Here the CDR3 DNA reads TGTGCCAGTAGTATACAGGGGGCCTTTGAAGCTTTCTTT. Translated, it gives CASSIQGAFEAFF. The chain employs TRBV19 and TRBJ1-1; 8 bases agree with TRBD1. Trimming cost V 2 bases and J 7 bases; bases outside gene matches: 3. The germline gives CDR1 LNHDA, CDR2 SQIVND (reference sequence). The CDR3 consists of 13 residues. The variable domain in full, with the rest retrieved from reference TRBV19 and TRBJ1-1, is DGGITQSPKYLFRKEGQNVTLSCEQNLNHDAMYWYRQDPGQGLRLIYYSQIVNDFQKGDIAEGYSVSREKKESFPLTVTSAQKNPTAFYLCASSIQGAFEAFFGQGTRLTVV.

The CDR3 sequence is CASSFRGEAFF. CDR3 DNA: TGTGCCAGCAGCTTCAGGGGTGAAGCTTTCTTT. The chain uses TRBV13 and TRBJ1-1, with a weak D call TRBD1 (6 bases). The germline V and J ends were trimmed by 3 bases and 7 bases, with 6 bases remaining between them. Germline loops: CDR1 PRHDT, CDR2 FYEKMQ (reference sequence). The CDR3 is 11 residues long.

This clone was recorded only once. The J gene is TRBJ2-2, the V gene TRBV7-9; 8 nucleotides line up with TRBD1. Germline CDR1 and CDR2: SEHNR and FQNEAQ (reference sequence). The CDR3 has 18 residues. The trim removed 1 base at V and 3 bases at J, leaving 10 bases unmatched. CDR3 protein: CASSLGTGSGPYTGELFF. DNA of the CDR3: TGTGCCAGCAGCTTAGGGACAGGGTCCGGCCCCTACACCGGGGAGCTGTTTTTT.

This chain uses TRBV4-2 with TRBJ1-6, with TRBD1 matching over 8 bases. The V gene end was trimmed by 3 bases and the J gene end by 10 bases; junction bases not matched to a gene: 5. CDR1 and CDR2 from the germline V gene are LGHNA and YNFKEQ. This CDR3 has 14 amino acids. The CDR3 DNA reads TGTGCCAGCAGCCAGGACAGGGTCGCCTCACCCCTCCACTTT. Translation: CASSQDRVASPLHF.

The CDR3 nucleotides are TGTGCCAGCAGTTTGACTACAGGGCACTCTGGAAACACCATATATTTT. This gives the protein CASSLTTGHSGNTIYF. The chain carries TRBV27 and TRBJ1-3; D might be TRBD1 (6 bases). CDR3 length: 16 amino acids. CDR1 and CDR2 from the germline V gene are MNHEY and SMNVEV (reference sequence). The V end lost 3 bases, the J end lost 0 bases, and 12 bases lay between the germline ends.

The chain uses TRBV9 and TRBJ1-4; D is unclear. This CDR3 contains 15 residues. V shed 4 bases and J shed 2 bases, with 12 bases lying between them. Germline-derived CDR1 and CDR2 are SGDLS and YYNGEE. CDR3 residues: CASSPRRVTNEKLFF. The CDR3 nucleotides read TGTGCCAGCAGCCCCCGACGAGTTACTAATGAAAAACTGTTTTTT.

In DNA form, the CDR3 reads TGCGCCAGCAGCGCCCAGTCTGACAGCGCCGGGTATACGGGGGCCTACAATGAGCAGTTCTTC. Translating gives CASSAQSDSAGYTGAYNEQFF. The chain has TRBV5-1 and TRBJ2-1, with D possibly matching TRBD2 (6 bases). Trimming cost V 4 bases and J 2 bases, with 31 bases left between them. This CDR3 is built from 21 residues. The germline CDR1 and CDR2 sequences are SGHRS and YFSETQ.

The chain joins TRBV24-1 to TRBJ2-1, with TRBD1 matching over 7 bases. The CDR3 is 14 amino acids. Germline CDR1 is KGHDR and CDR2 is SFDVKD. The V gene end was trimmed by 9 bases and the J gene end by 0 bases; junction bases not matched to a gene: 4. CDR3 DNA sequence: TGTGCCACCGGCCGGGACAGCTCCTACAATGAGCAGTTCTTC. Encoded protein: CATGRDSSYNEQFF.

Turning to this clone: Other DNA sequences in the same sample also yield this CDR3. The gene calls are TRBV30 and TRBJ2-7, with unresolved D. V was trimmed by 2 bases and J by 6 bases, leaving 8 bases between them. Germline CDR1 GTSNPN, CDR2 SVGIG (reference sequence). The length of the CDR3 is 11 residues. CDR3 sequence: CAWSSLGEQYF. The CDR3, as DNA: TGTGCCTGGAGTTCGTTGGGCGAGCAGTACTTC.

The chain links TRBV27 to TRBJ1-2; D call uncertain. The CDR3 spans 12 residues. The V end lost 0 bases, the J end lost 4 bases, and 3 bases lay between the germline ends. From germline, CDR1 is MNHEY and CDR2 SMNVEV (reference sequence). CDR3 nucleotide sequence: TGTGCCAGCAGTTTATCCGGCTATGGCTACACCTTC. Its translation: CASSLSGYGYTF.

This chain connects TRBV4-1 to TRBJ1-1; no reliable D call. This CDR3 spans 14 amino acids. Trimming removed 2 bases from V and 5 bases from J, with 12 bases in between. The germline V gene has CDR1 MGHRA and CDR2 YSYEKL. The CDR3 bases are TGCGCCAGCAGCCAAACCGGACTGCCGACTGAAGCTTTCTTT. This gives the protein CASSQTGLPTEAFF.

This clone was observed a handful of times. V is TRBV5-1 and J is TRBJ1-1; possibly TRBD1 for D (5 bases). The V and J ends lost 1 base and 0 bases respectively, with 13 bases between them. The CDR3 runs to 16 residues. CDR1 SGHRS and CDR2 YFSETQ come from the germline V gene. CDR3 coding DNA: TGCGCCAGCAGCTTGCTGTCAGGGACCATGAACACTGAAGCTTTCTTT. It encodes CASSLLSGTMNTEAFF.

The V and J genes are TRBV20-1 and TRBJ2-7; weak D call: TRBD2 (5 bases). Germline CDR1 DFQATT, CDR2 SNEGSKA (reference sequence). The V and J ends lost 3 bases and 3 bases respectively, with 9 bases between them. The CDR3 is made up of 12 amino acids. The CDR3 DNA sequence: TGCAGTGCTAGTCCGGGGATCTACGAGCAGTACTTC. Translation: CSASPGIYEQYF.